These 21 T cell receptor beta chains share one sample of origin, sequenced in a study of T cell responses to AZD1222 COVID-19 vaccine. Sequencing was performed with immunoSEQ multiplex PCR; in TCRdb, only in-frame clones are kept and a portion is missing. There are about 110,000 clones in the sample; 87% occur only once, and around 9.4% lies in the top ten. The material sequenced was peripheral blood, taken on day 0 of AZD1222 vaccination. The receptors come from an adult in good health.

V usage is TRBV9 and J usage is TRBJ2-5, with D possibly TRBD2 on 6 matching bases. Germline V lookup: CDR1 SGDLS, CDR2 YYNGEE. Trimming stripped 2 bases from V and 0 bases from J, with 11 bases between. This CDR3 is built from 15 residues. CDR3 sequence (DNA): TGTGCCAGCAGCGTCGGAGGGTCCCACCAAGAGACCCAGTACTTC. It yields the protein CASSVGGSHQETQYF.

This chain uses TRBV5-1 with TRBJ2-5; TRBD2 matches 13 bases. CDR1 SGHRS and CDR2 YFSETQ come from the germline V gene. The CDR3 extends over 16 amino acids. With 4 bases clipped from V and 1 base from J, the junction kept 4 bases outside the gene matches. CDR3 in amino acids: CASSQGLAGSQETQYF. CDR3 nucleotide sequence: TGCGCCAGCAGCCAGGGACTAGCGGGGTCCCAAGAGACCCAGTACTTC. Looking up the rest from reference TRBV5-1 and TRBJ2-5 gives the full variable domain: KAGVTQTPRYLIKTRGQQVTLSCSPISGHRSVSWYQQTPGQGLQFLFEYFSETQRNKGNFPGRFSGRQFSNSRSEMNVSTLELGDSALYLCASSQGLAGSQETQYFGPGTRLLVL.

V usage is TRBV5-6 and J usage is TRBJ1-6, with D hard to call. V was pared by 0 bases and J by 5 bases, with 12 bases between. Per the germline V gene, CDR1 is SGHDT and CDR2 is YYEEEE. CDR3 length: 16 residues. The CDR3 DNA reads as TGTGCCAGCAGCTTGGACAGTCAAAATAATAATTCACCCCTCCACTTT. It is translated as CASSLDSQNNNSPLHF.

The chain links TRBV9 to TRBJ1-4; 7 positions agree with TRBD1. The CDR3 contains 17 residues. J was trimmed by 2 bases and V by 4 bases; bases with no gene match: 11. CDR1 and CDR2 from the germline V gene are SGDLS and YYNGEE. The CDR3 is CASSPYRGSGTNEKLFF. DNA for the CDR3: TGTGCCAGCAGCCCTTACAGGGGCTCCGGGACTAATGAAAAACTGTTTTTT.

V usage is TRBV4-3 and J usage is TRBJ1-5; possible D gene TRBD1, 6 bases. Trimming left V 0 bases short and J 6 bases short, with 12 bases between. There are 15 residues in the CDR3. Germline V gives CDR1 LGHNA, CDR2 YSLEER. CDR3 protein: CASSQEQGKGQPQHF. For the CDR3, the DNA is TGCGCCAGCAGCCAAGAGCAGGGGAAAGGTCAGCCCCAGCATTTT.

The chain employs TRBV28 and TRBJ2-7; D is undetermined. The V gene lost 6 bases and the J gene lost 2 bases, with 14 bases spanning the gap. Germline assignment: CDR1 MDHEN and CDR2 SYDVKM. CDR3 length: 14 amino acids. The CDR3 region has the DNA TGTGCCAGCAGCGCGGTGTACCAGCCCTACGAGCAGTACTTC. This gives the protein CASSAVYQPYEQYF. The complete variable domain, with remaining parts taken from reference TRBV28 and TRBJ2-7, reads DVKVTQSSRYLVKRTGEKVFLECVQDMDHENMFWYRQDPGLGLRLIYFSYDVKMKEKGDIPEGYSVSREKKERFSLILESASTNQTSMYLCASSAVYQPYEQYFGPGTRLTVT.

In regard to this clone: The junction shows a germline mismatch at one end, possibly a read error. The chain is built from TRBV7-7 and TRBJ2-1, with TRBD2 matching over 11 bases. Per the germline V gene, CDR1 is SSHAT and CDR2 is FNYEAQ (reference sequence). The CDR3 length is 16 residues. CDR3 coding DNA: TGTGCTAGCAGCTTAGATCTAGCGGGGGGAGTAAATGAGCAGTTCTTC. This translates into CASSLDLAGGVNEQFF.

This clone was seen just once. The chain carries TRBV5-1 and TRBJ2-5; no firm D call. Trimming pared 0 bases from V and 4 bases from J, leaving 10 bases between. This CDR3 is built from 14 residues. The germline gives CDR1 SGHRS, CDR2 YFSETQ. CDR3 coding DNA: TGCGCCAGCAGCTTGGCGTCCTGGGCAGAGACCCAGTACTTC. Protein: CASSLASWAETQYF. The full variable domain, rest sourced from reference TRBV5-1 and TRBJ2-5, is KAGVTQTPRYLIKTRGQQVTLSCSPISGHRSVSWYQQTPGQGLQFLFEYFSETQRNKGNFPGRFSGRQFSNSRSEMNVSTLELGDSALYLCASSLASWAETQYFGPGTRLLVL.

The V and J genes are TRBV2 and TRBJ1-2; 8 nucleotides line up with TRBD1. Germline V CDR1 and CDR2: SNHLY, FYNNEI. CDR3 length equals 13 residues. Trimming removed 6 bases from V and 6 bases from J; junction bases left unmatched: 6. The CDR3 DNA reads TGTGCCAGCAGGCCGGACAGGGAGAATGGCTACACCTTC. Translated, it gives CASRPDRENGYTF.

This chain's CDR3 is CASSQVLNTEAFF. The CDR3 DNA reads TGTGCCAGTTCTCAGGTCTTGAACACTGAAGCTTTCTTT. The chain joins TRBV7-3 to TRBJ1-1; D is undetermined. Germline V gives CDR1 SGHTA, CDR2 FQGTGA. This CDR3 spans 13 amino acids. The germline V and J ends were trimmed by 9 bases and 0 bases, with 11 bases remaining between them.

This rearrangement joins TRBV28 to TRBJ1-1; D gene ambiguous. The CDR3 loop spans 13 amino acids. With 3 bases removed from V and 1 base from J, the gap between germline ends came to 6 bases. Germline V lookup: CDR1 MDHEN, CDR2 SYDVKM. CDR3 in amino acids: CASSFDPNTEAFF. CDR3 bases: TGTGCCAGCAGTTTCGACCCGAACACTGAAGCTTTCTTT.

This chain links TRBV27 with TRBJ2-7; D not resolved. The CDR3 sequence is 13 residues long. V dropped 3 bases and J dropped 7 bases, with 13 bases sitting between them. Germline-derived CDR1 and CDR2 are MNHEY and SMNVEV (reference sequence). The CDR3 region is CASSFAGVGEQYF. DNA of the CDR3: TGTGCCAGCAGTTTCGCTGGGGTGGGGGAGCAGTACTTC.

The genes are TRBV4-1 and TRBJ1-2, with 7 bases fitting TRBD1. Germline V gene data show CDR1 as MGHRA and CDR2 as YSYEKL. The CDR3 covers 16 residues. The V segment lost 4 bases and the J segment 0 bases; nucleotides outside the gene matches: 8. CDR3 coding DNA: TGCGCCAGCAGCCCCACCCCGACAGGGACTAACTATGGCTACACCTTC. Encoded protein: CASSPTPTGTNYGYTF.

This clone was observed once. This chain joins TRBV3-1 (or the pseudogene TRBV3-2) and TRBJ2-7; 10 nucleotides agree with TRBD1. CDR3 size: 14 residues. The J segment lost 4 bases and the V segment lost 6 bases, leaving 6 bases of the junction unmatched. CDR1 is LGHDT and CDR2 is YNNKEL in the germline V gene (reference sequence). The CDR3, as DNA: TGTGCCAGCAGTCCGGACAGGGGGTCTTACGAGCAGTACTTC. Its translation: CASSPDRGSYEQYF.

The CDR3 DNA is TGTGCCAGCAGCCCCCAGGGGAAAATCAGTGAAGCTTTCTTT. It is translated as CASSPQGKISEAFF. V usage is TRBV28 and J usage is TRBJ1-1; tentative D call: TRBD1 (6 bases). Between the trimmed V and J ends, which lost 6 bases and 7 bases, there was a span of 18 bases. CDR1 MDHEN and CDR2 SYDVKM come from the germline V gene. The CDR3 extends over 14 amino acids.

The chain uses TRBV6-5 and TRBJ1-5; D ambiguous. The V end was cut by 4 bases, the J end by 5 bases, with 6 bases between. The CDR3 extends over 12 amino acids. Germline CDR1 MNHEY, CDR2 SVGAGI. The CDR3 sequence is CASSFPYQPQHF. The CDR3 DNA is TGTGCCAGCAGTTTCCCTTATCAGCCCCAGCATTTT.

The chain has TRBV2 and TRBJ1-1; 9 positions agree with TRBD1. The V segment lost 2 bases and the J segment 1 base; nucleotides outside the gene matches: 2. CDR3 size: 15 residues. The germline V gene has CDR1 SNHLY and CDR2 FYNNEI. The CDR3 spells CASSELGQGNTEAFF. In DNA, the CDR3 is TGTGCCAGCAGTGAATTGGGACAGGGGAACACTGAAGCTTTCTTT.

This chain uses TRBV29-1 with TRBJ1-2; D uncertain. The CDR3 contains 13 residues. Trimming cost V 0 bases and J 1 base, with 6 bases left between them. The germline V gene has CDR1 SQVTM and CDR2 ANQGSEA. This chain's CDR3 is CSVEDLSNYGYTF. The CDR3 DNA reads TGCAGCGTTGAAGATCTTAGTAACTATGGCTACACCTTC.

This rearrangement joins TRBV2 to TRBJ1-2; no firm D call. V lost 9 bases, J lost 8 bases, and 19 bases lay in between. There are 13 residues in the CDR3. CDR1 SNHLY and CDR2 FYNNEI come from the germline V gene. The CDR3 loop reads CARKDPLGSGYTF. The CDR3 DNA reads TGTGCCAGGAAAGACCCGTTAGGGAGCGGCTACACCTTC.

The rearrangement uses TRBV19 and TRBJ2-1, with TRBD2 matching 7 bases. This CDR3 contains 15 residues. Germline loops: CDR1 LNHDA, CDR2 SQIVND (reference sequence). The V and J ends lost 5 bases and 4 bases, in that order; junction bases with no gene match: 8. Written as DNA, the CDR3 is TGTGCCAGTAGTGCCTCTAGCGGAGGATACAATGAGCAGTTCTTC. Its protein product is CASSASSGGYNEQFF.

The chain recombines TRBV11-2 with TRBJ2-1, with TRBD2 identical over 9 bases. The CDR3 sequence is 17 residues long. Germline CDR1 reads SGHAT; CDR2 reads FQNNGV. J was trimmed by 8 bases and V by 1 base; bases with no gene match: 12. CDR3 in DNA: TGTGCCAGCAGCTTAGTCCCTAGCGGGGTCATGGTAGATGAGCAGTTCTTC. Its translation is CASSLVPSGVMVDEQFF.